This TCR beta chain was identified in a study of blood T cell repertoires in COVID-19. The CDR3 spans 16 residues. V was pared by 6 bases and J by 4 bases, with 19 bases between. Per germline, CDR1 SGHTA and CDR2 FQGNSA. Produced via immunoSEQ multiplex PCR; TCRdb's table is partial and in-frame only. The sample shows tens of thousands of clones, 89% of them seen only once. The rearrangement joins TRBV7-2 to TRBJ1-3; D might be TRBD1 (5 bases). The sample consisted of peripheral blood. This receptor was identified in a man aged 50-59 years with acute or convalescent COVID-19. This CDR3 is CASSFWTGTSGNTIYF. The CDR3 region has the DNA TGTGCCAGCAGTTTCTGGACCGGGACTTCAGGAAACACCATATATTTT.